This T cell receptor (beta chain) stems from a study of regulatory T cells in long-lasting Graves disease. Regarding the study as a whole: Newly diagnosed Graves' patients had higher TCR diversity than persistent ones. Since the sample size was small, accuracy may have been reduced.

This clonotype showed up just a few times. The antigen remains unidentified. The CDR3 carries no conserved terminal phenylalanine or tryptophan, so it likely arises from a read error. The DNA is left out, because the CDR3 cannot be placed on it with certainty; the CDR3 is given as TCRdb lists it. Germline V lookup: CDR1 SEHNR, CDR2 FQNEAQ (reference sequence). The length of the CDR3 is 11 amino acids, counting both ends. Time point described: newly diagnosed GD, antithyroid drugs for less than 3 months. PBMC-extracted RNA yielded the TCR library. The TCR beta library used iRepertoire HTBI primers with Arm-PCR amplification of CDR3. In TCRdb, the multiplex PCR reads were re-called with MiXCR into one record per CDR3 protein. The repertoire holds about 430,000 distinct CDR3 sequences, with over 14% as singletons. These sequences were also reported in another study, on T cells in Graves' hyperthyroidism and ophthalmopathy. That paper states: An initial round of RT-PCR targeting the TCR CDR3 relied on the HTBI primer set.

The sample here was peripheral blood mononuclear cells (PBMCs), taken at new diagnosis, from a patient treated with antithyroid drugs. The chain links TRBV7-9 to TRBJ2-7; TRBD1 is taken as the D call from the table, unchecked against the DNA. This TCR was recovered from a woman aged 35 to 49 with Graves disease. The CDR3 spells CASGLGDRVFP.